These 3 T cell receptor beta chains were all obtained from the same sample, sequenced in a study of shared clonotypes between healthy human individuals. Data came from immunoSEQ multiplex PCR; TCRdb stores just in-frame clones and leaves some out. The table has about 680,000 clones, 92% seen once; the top ten hold 24%. Positively selected for CCR7, the CD45RO-negative cells used as naive CD8 cells excluded terminally differentiated effector memory CD45RA+ cells. The material sequenced was naive CD8+ T cells sorted from blood. The receptors stem from a young man in good health.

The J gene is TRBJ2-7, the V gene TRBV28, with 8 nucleotides matching TRBD1. After removal of 8 bases from V and 3 bases from J, the junction contained 9 bases not matched to a gene. Germline assignment: CDR1 MDHEN and CDR2 SYDVKM. The CDR3 has 14 residues. Here the CDR3 reads CASAATGVNYEQYF. CDR3 nucleotide sequence: TGTGCCAGCGCCGCGACAGGGGTAAACTACGAGCAGTACTTC.

The chain recombines TRBV7-9 with TRBJ2-3, with D maybe TRBD1 (6 bases). The CDR3 runs 16 residues. The germline V gene encodes CDR1 SEHNR and CDR2 FQNEAQ (reference sequence). Between the trimmed V and J ends, which lost 4 bases and 10 bases, there was a span of 24 bases. The CDR3 loop reads CASSSPRGGWQEAQYF. The DNA for the CDR3 is TGTGCCAGCAGCTCTCCCAGGGGCGGGTGGCAGGAGGCGCAGTATTTT.

The chain links TRBV28 to TRBJ1-2; D call uncertain. CDR1 is MDHEN and CDR2 is SYDVKM in the germline V gene. V lost 6 bases and J 8 bases, leaving 13 bases between the germline ends. The CDR3 has 12 amino acids. The CDR3 DNA is TGTGCCAGCAGCCTCTCCAGGATCGGCTACACCTTC. Protein sequence: CASSLSRIGYTF.